What follows are 29 T cell receptor beta chains derived from one specimen sequenced in a study of read filtering for tumor transcriptome and immune sequencing (TCRdb year 2020). The sequencer was an Illumina HiSeq 4000. Starting from roughly 410 ng RNA, TCR libraries were constructed with the Immunoverse kit using molecular barcoded adaptors that cover the alpha/delta and beta/gamma chains. TCRdb applied fastp at Q25 and MiXCR to the public reads, then kept only in-frame beta chains. Every entry covers one CDR3 protein and lists the most common genes and DNA from its rows. The sample contains 120,000 or so distinct CDR3 sequences, 10% to 15% of them found a single time. The ten most abundant clones make up roughly 9.6% of the sample. Source material: a population of CD138-negative cells sorted from bone marrow. The cell subset or site label corresponds to: bone marrow mononuclear cells depleted of CD138+ plasma/myeloma cells by negative magnetic selection. Every receptor here comes from a donor at least 40 years old with multiple myeloma.

This rearrangement joins TRBV6-2 or TRBV6-3 to TRBJ2-2, with 12 positions matching TRBD1. Losses at the gene ends were 2 bases for V and 6 bases for J; bases not matched to a gene: 10. Germline values: CDR1 MNHEY, CDR2 SVGEGT. This CDR3 spans 18 amino acids. DNA for the CDR3: TGTGCCAGCAGTTACCAGGGACAGGGGGCGTTTAGGTCCGGGGAGCTGTTTTTT. This sequence encodes CASSYQGQGAFRSGELFF.

This chain joins TRBV11-3 and TRBJ2-2; TRBD2 matches 10 bases. The CDR3 has 15 residues. V gave up 5 bases and J gave up 5 bases; unmatched junction bases: 5. CDR1 and CDR2 from the germline V gene are SGHNT and YENEEA. The CDR3 DNA sequence: TGTGCCAGCAGCCCAGGACTAGCGGCAACCGGGGAGCTGTTTTTT. Translated, it gives CASSPGLAATGELFF.

This clonotype was counted ten times or more. The chain joins TRBV6-5 to TRBJ2-6; 9 nucleotides line up with TRBD1. This CDR3 is built from 16 residues. With 10 bases clipped from V and 0 bases from J, the junction kept 7 bases outside the gene matches. In germline, CDR1 is MNHEY, CDR2 SVGAGI. CDR3 loop: CATRDRVSSGANVLTF. Here the CDR3 DNA reads TGTGCCACTAGGGACAGGGTTAGCTCTGGGGCCAACGTCCTGACTTTC.

This clonotype was observed at least ten times. CDR3 residues: CASRKREGQETQYF. The CDR3 DNA sequence: TGTGCCAGCAGAAAGCGGGAGGGCCAGGAGACCCAGTACTTC. The V gene is TRBV28, the J gene TRBJ2-5; 10 bases fit TRBD2. This CDR3 contains 14 residues. With V trimmed by 6 bases and J by 5 bases, 6 bases remained unmatched. Germline values: CDR1 MDHEN, CDR2 SYDVKM.

Notes on this clonotype: A much larger clone lies a single base off, so this may be a read error. The V call is TRBV6-5, the J call TRBJ1-2, with a tentative D call TRBD1 (5 bases). CDR1 and CDR2 from the germline V gene are MNHEY and SVGAGI. The ends were cut back, 6 bases at V and 4 bases at J, with 12 bases in the middle. The CDR3 contains 13 residues. DNA of the CDR3: TGTGCCAGCAGCCGCGGGACTAGCTATGGCTACACCTTC. Its translation is CASSRGTSYGYTF.

V and J are TRBV5-1 and TRBJ1-1; the D gene is possibly TRBD1 (6 bases). The V end lost 2 bases, the J end lost 7 bases, and 15 bases lay between the germline ends. This CDR3 is built from 14 residues. Germline values: CDR1 SGHRS, CDR2 YFSETQ. The CDR3 nucleotides are TGCGCCAGCAGCTTAGGGGGAGGAGGCGGTGAAGCTTTCTTT. Protein: CASSLGGGGGEAFF.

This clonotype was observed a handful of times. The chain is built from TRBV29-1 and TRBJ2-3, with D maybe TRBD2 (6 bases). From germline, CDR1 is SQVTM and CDR2 ANQGSEA. V lost 6 bases to trimming and J lost 2 bases, with 12 bases between them. The CDR3 consists of 13 residues. The CDR3 loop reads CSVAGTVTDTQYF. The CDR3 coding sequence is TGCAGCGTCGCCGGGACTGTCACAGATACGCAGTATTTT.

The table lists this clonotype with many counts. V usage is TRBV28 and J usage is TRBJ2-7; 7 bases agree with TRBD1. CDR3 length: 14 amino acids. Germline CDR1 is MDHEN and CDR2 is SYDVKM. Trimming at V came to 6 bases and at J to 1 base, leaving 6 bases not matched to a gene. CDR3 DNA: TGTGCCAGCAGCCAACAGGGGCCGTCCTACGAGCAGTACTTC. Its protein product is CASSQQGPSYEQYF.

This clonotype came up many times. The chain joins TRBV5-1 to TRBJ1-1; a possible D gene is TRBD1 (5 bases). V was trimmed by 7 bases and J by 1 base, leaving 14 bases between them. This CDR3 is built from 14 residues. From germline, CDR1 is SGHRS and CDR2 YFSETQ. The CDR3 DNA follows: TGCGCCAGCCTCAGGGACCAACCGAACACTGAAGCTTTCTTT. It codes for CASLRDQPNTEAFF.

This clonotype occurred a few times. A read error may be the cause here, since a much bigger clone is one base away. CDR3 amino acids: CASSLTPAFTYNEQFF. As DNA, the CDR3 is TGTGCCAGCAGCTTAACCCCGGCCTTTACCTACAATGAGCAGTTCTTC. This chain joins TRBV7-9 and TRBJ2-1; D not resolved. Germline V gives CDR1 SEHNR, CDR2 FQNEAQ (reference sequence). Trimming stripped 2 bases from V and 2 bases from J, with 13 bases between. This CDR3 is 16 amino acids long.

The sample holds a few counts of this clonotype. The rearrangement uses TRBV11-2 and TRBJ1-1; D call uncertain. Germline V gene data show CDR1 as SGHAT and CDR2 as FQNNGV. The CDR3 contains 12 residues. The V end lost 3 bases, the J end lost 11 bases, and 13 bases lay between the germline ends. The CDR3 is CASSFERGGAFF. In DNA form, the CDR3 reads TGTGCCAGCAGCTTTGAACGGGGAGGCGCTTTCTTT.

This clonotype was seen repeatedly, ten times or more. This chain uses TRBV28 with TRBJ1-1; the D is unclear. Trimming stripped 7 bases from V and 11 bases from J, with 14 bases between. Germline V gives CDR1 MDHEN, CDR2 SYDVKM. The CDR3 has 11 amino acids. This chain's CDR3 is CASTLRGLAFF. In DNA form, the CDR3 reads TGTGCCAGCACTCTACGGGGTCTGGCTTTCTTT.

This clonotype appeared many times. This sequence joins TRBV7-2 and TRBJ2-1; either TRBD1 or TRBD2 may fit D (5 bases each). Per germline, CDR1 SGHTA and CDR2 FQGNSA. This CDR3 is built from 16 residues. V gave up 7 bases and J gave up 1 base, with 17 bases separating them. The CDR3, as DNA: TGTGCCAGCAAGTCCGTCGGGACCGCATCCTACAATGAGCAGTTCTTC. Translating it yields CASKSVGTASYNEQFF.

This clonotype was detected ten times or more. The gene calls are TRBV29-1 and TRBJ1-5; tentatively, D is TRBD1 (5 bases). V was clipped by 7 bases and J by 4 bases, with 14 bases between them. Germline lookup yields CDR1 SQVTM and CDR2 ANQGSEA. The CDR3 runs 13 residues. The CDR3 spells CSGGAGMNQPQHF. The CDR3, as DNA: TGCAGCGGAGGGGCAGGGATGAATCAGCCCCAGCATTTT.

This clonotype was recorded many times. This chain uses TRBV9 with TRBJ1-1; TRBD1 might be the D (5 bases). V lost 4 bases to trimming and J lost 7 bases, with 11 bases between them. CDR1 and CDR2 from the germline V gene are SGDLS and YYNGEE. The CDR3 covers 12 residues. The CDR3 bases are TGTGCCAGCAGCACCCAGGGAGGTGAAGCTTTCTTT. This gives the protein CASSTQGGEAFF.

In this sample, this clonotype turned up a few times. This chain connects TRBV7-2 to TRBJ1-1, with TRBD1 identical over 7 bases. The CDR3 is 17 residues long. After removal of 3 bases from V and 4 bases from J, the junction contained 14 bases not matched to a gene. CDR1 SGHTA and CDR2 FQGNSA come from the germline V gene. CDR3 in amino acids: CASSFSGTVFSGTEAFF. CDR3 DNA sequence: TGTGCCAGCAGCTTTAGTGGGACAGTTTTCTCGGGCACTGAAGCTTTCTTT. Together with reference TRBV7-2 and TRBJ1-1, the CDR3 gives the full variable domain: GAGVSQSPSNKVTEKGKDVELRCDPISGHTALYWYRQSLGQGLEFLIYFQGNSAPDKSGLPSDRFSAERTGGSVSTLTIQRTQQEDSAVYLCASSFSGTVFSGTEAFFGQGTRLTVV.

Remarks on this clonotype: Given a much more abundant clone one base away, this may be a read error. As the CDR3 is not closed by the conserved phenylalanine or tryptophan, this likely results from a read error. This chain connects TRBV7-9 to TRBJ2-7; D not resolved. Trimming removed 5 bases from V and 2 bases from J, with 4 bases in between. This CDR3 has 11 amino acids. Germline V gene lookup returns CDR1 SEHNR and CDR2 FQNEAQ (reference sequence). The CDR3 spells CASSNTYEQYS. The CDR3 nucleotides read TGTGCCAGCAGCAATACCTACGAGCAGTACTCC.

Concerning this clonotype itself: A much larger clone differs by one base, so this may be a read error. CDR3 amino acids: CASSQWDRTTDTQYF. As DNA, the CDR3 is TGCGCCAGCAGCCAATGGGACAGGACTACAGATACGCAGTATTTT. The V and J genes are TRBV4-1 and TRBJ2-3; 8 bases are a match to TRBD1. The germline gives CDR1 MGHRA, CDR2 YSYEKL. V gave up 2 bases and J gave up 3 bases; unmatched junction bases: 4. The CDR3 extends over 15 amino acids.

Only one count was recorded for this clonotype. Germline and junction disagree at one end, which may indicate a read error. The gene calls are TRBV7-9 and TRBJ2-7; D is undetermined. The CDR3 spans 14 residues. Looked up from germline, CDR1 is SEHNR and CDR2 is FQNEAQ (reference sequence). The CDR3 DNA follows: TGTGCCAGCAGCCCCCCGGGCGGCAGCTACAAGCAGTACTTC. It specifies CASSPPGGSYKQYF. The entire variable domain, with the rest obtained from reference TRBV7-9 and TRBJ2-7, is as follows: DTGVSQNPRHKITKRGQNVTFRCDPISEHNRLYWYRQTLGQGPEFLTYFQNEAQLEKSRLLSDRFSAERPKGSFSTLEIQRTEQGDSAMYLCASSPPGGSYKQYFGPGTRLTVT.

This clonotype has a handful of counts. A much more abundant neighbour one base away suggests this may be a read error. V is TRBV11-2 and J is TRBJ2-7, with D possibly being TRBD2 (5 bases). CDR1 is SGHAT and CDR2 is FQNNGV in the germline V gene. This CDR3 is built from 15 residues. V was trimmed by 1 base and J by 0 bases, leaving 10 bases between them. The CDR3, as DNA: TGTGCCAGCAGCTTAGGAGCCGGACTCTCCTACGAGCAGTACTTC. Protein sequence: CASSLGAGLSYEQYF.

This clonotype was seen more than once but under ten times. The rearrangement joins TRBV28 to TRBJ2-7; 8 nucleotides agree with TRBD2. The junction had 12 bases not matched to a gene; V was cut back by 2 bases and J by 0 bases. This CDR3 comprises 18 residues. CDR1 MDHEN and CDR2 SYDVKM come from the germline V gene. Here the CDR3 reads CASSLTVGGSGSSYEQYF. In nucleotides, the CDR3 is TGTGCCAGCAGTTTAACCGTCGGGGGCAGCGGGAGCTCCTACGAGCAGTACTTC.

Ten or more counts support this clonotype. This chain joins TRBV12-3 or TRBV12-4 and TRBJ1-1; maybe TRBD1 (5 bases). V shed 6 bases and J shed 13 bases, with 27 bases lying between them. The CDR3 runs to 15 residues. The CDR3 sequence is CASSRGAERGAGGFF. CDR3 sequence (DNA): TGTGCCAGCAGCCGTGGGGCCGAGCGGGGCGCTGGGGGTTTCTTT.

This clonotype was found a few times. Possible read error: a much larger clone is one base away. This sequence joins TRBV6-4 and TRBJ2-1; no definite D call. This CDR3 spans 14 amino acids. Germline values: CDR1 MRHNA, CDR2 SNTAGT. V was cut by 4 bases and J by 8 bases, with 15 bases left in between. Here the CDR3 reads CASSGMADRDEQFF. DNA of the CDR3: TGTGCCAGCAGTGGGATGGCGGACCGCGATGAGCAGTTCTTC.

This clonotype was seen at least ten times. The V and J genes are TRBV3-1 and TRBJ2-2, with 7 bases identical to TRBD1. Unmatched junction bases numbered 15, after V lost 6 bases and J lost 5 bases. Germline lookup yields CDR1 LGHDT and CDR2 YNNKEL (reference sequence). The CDR3 has 17 amino acids. CDR3 sequence (DNA): TGTGCCAGCAGACCTGATGACGGGACAGATTTTACCGGGGAGCTGTTTTTT. This gives the protein CASRPDDGTDFTGELFF.

This clonotype appeared a few times. Possible read error: a much larger clone is one base away. The CDR3 does not close with the conserved phenylalanine or tryptophan, likely indicating a read error. This chain links TRBV20-1 with TRBJ2-1, with 8 bases fitting TRBD2. This CDR3 spans 14 amino acids. The junction had 6 bases not matched to a gene; V was cut back by 0 bases and J by 8 bases. Per germline, CDR1 DFQATT and CDR2 SNEGSKA (reference sequence). The CDR3 loop reads CSARDSGSTDEQFS. The CDR3 DNA follows: TGCAGTGCTAGAGACAGCGGGAGTACCGATGAGCAGTTCTCC.

This clonotype was observed many times. This chain connects TRBV7-9 to TRBJ2-1; 7 positions match TRBD1. After removal of 3 bases from V and 4 bases from J, the junction contained 6 bases not matched to a gene. The CDR3 runs 15 residues. Germline values: CDR1 SEHNR, CDR2 FQNEAQ (reference sequence). The CDR3 loop is CASSFRGTVYNEQFF. The CDR3, as DNA: TGTGCCAGCAGCTTTAGAGGGACAGTATACAATGAGCAGTTCTTC.

This clonotype was counted a few times. CDR3 DNA sequence: TGTGCCAGCAGTCCCACGACAGGATCCTCTGGGGCCAACGTCCTGACTTTC. Amino acid sequence: CASSPTTGSSGANVLTF. V and J are TRBV27 and TRBJ2-6, with a tentative D call TRBD1 (6 bases). This CDR3 spans 17 amino acids. Trimming stripped 5 bases from V and 0 bases from J, with 14 bases between. The germline V gene encodes CDR1 MNHEY and CDR2 SMNVEV (reference sequence).

This clonotype was observed a few times. This may be a read error: a much more frequent sequence differs by one nucleotide. J is TRBJ1-1 and V is TRBV10-3; the D gene is possibly TRBD1 (5 bases). CDR1 and CDR2 from the germline V gene are ENHRY and SYGVKD. V was cut by 4 bases and J by 7 bases, with 19 bases left in between. The CDR3 consists of 15 residues. The CDR3 here is CAISGPAGTSDEAFF. Here the CDR3 DNA reads TGTGCCATCAGTGGGCCGGCCGGGACGTCGGATGAAGCTTTCTTT.

This clonotype appeared many times. The chain has TRBV5-1 and TRBJ1-2; unclear D gene. The V end was cut by 2 bases, the J end by 4 bases, with 12 bases between. Germline loops: CDR1 SGHRS, CDR2 YFSETQ. This CDR3 contains 14 residues. CDR3: CASSFADPGYGYTF. The CDR3 DNA is TGCGCCAGCAGCTTCGCGGACCCCGGCTATGGCTACACCTTC.